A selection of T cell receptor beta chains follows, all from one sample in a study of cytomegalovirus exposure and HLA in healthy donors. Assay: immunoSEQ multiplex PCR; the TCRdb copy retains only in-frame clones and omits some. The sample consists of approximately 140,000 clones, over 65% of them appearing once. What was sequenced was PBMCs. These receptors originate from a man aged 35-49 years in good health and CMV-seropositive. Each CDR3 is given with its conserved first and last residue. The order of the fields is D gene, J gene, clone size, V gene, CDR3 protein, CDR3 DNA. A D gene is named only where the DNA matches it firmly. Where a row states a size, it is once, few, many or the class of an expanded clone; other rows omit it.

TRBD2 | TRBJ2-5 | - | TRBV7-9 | CASSLASGQETQYF | TGTGCCAGCAGCTTGGCTAGCGGACAAGAGACCCAGTACTTC
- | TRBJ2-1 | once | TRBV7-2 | CASSFNSYNEQFF | TGTGCCAGCAGCTTCAACAGCTACAATGAGCAGTTCTTC
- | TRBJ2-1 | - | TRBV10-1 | CASSDVGVRFEQFF | TGCGCCAGCAGTGATGTGGGAGTAAGGTTTGAGCAGTTCTTC
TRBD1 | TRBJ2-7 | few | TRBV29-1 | CSVAKGTGANEQYF | TGCAGCGTTGCGAAGGGGACAGGGGCTAACGAGCAGTACTTC
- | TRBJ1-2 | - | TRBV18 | CASSPQEGNYGYTF | TGTGCCAGCTCACCGCAGGAGGGTAACTATGGCTACACCTTC
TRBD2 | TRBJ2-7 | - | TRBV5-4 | CASSRGGPTEQYF | TGTGCCAGCAGCCGGGGGGGGCCAACCGAGCAGTACTTC
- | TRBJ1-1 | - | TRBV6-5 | CASRKALRTDTEAFF | TGTGCCAGCAGGAAGGCCCTACGGACAGACACTGAAGCTTTCTTT
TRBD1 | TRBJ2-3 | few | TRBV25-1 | CASSERGQTDTQYF | TGTGCCAGCAGTGAGAGGGGACAGACAGATACGCAGTATTTT
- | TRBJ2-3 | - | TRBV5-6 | CASSFSAAYTDTQYF | TGTGCCAGCAGCTTCTCGGCAGCGTACACAGATACGCAGTATTTT
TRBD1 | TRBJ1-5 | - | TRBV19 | CASSRVHRGPGQPQHF | TGTGCCAGTAGTCGCGTTCACAGGGGGCCGGGGCAGCCCCAGCATTTT
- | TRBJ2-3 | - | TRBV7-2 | CASFSGGDAQYF | TGTGCCAGCTTCTCGGGCGGGGATGCGCAGTATTTT
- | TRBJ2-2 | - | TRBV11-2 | CASSRGLNTGELFF | TGTGCCAGCAGCAGGGGACTGAACACCGGGGAGCTGTTTTTT
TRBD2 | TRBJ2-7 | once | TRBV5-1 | CASSLAAGGPDEQYF | TGCGCCAGCAGCTTGGCGGCGGGAGGGCCGGACGAGCAGTACTTC
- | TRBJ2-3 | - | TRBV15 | CATSRGGSEGTDTQYF | TGTGCCACCAGCAGAGGTGGTAGCGAGGGCACAGATACGCAGTATTTT
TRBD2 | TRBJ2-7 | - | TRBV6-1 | CASSARGGFPSVYEQYF | TGTGCCAGCAGTGCCCGGGGGGGTTTCCCATCAGTCTACGAGCAGTACTTC
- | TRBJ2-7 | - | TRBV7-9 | CATRQGQVGPYEQYF | TGTGCCACCCGTCAGGGGCAGGTCGGCCCCTACGAGCAGTACTTC
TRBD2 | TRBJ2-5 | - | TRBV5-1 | CASSLGLASETQYF | TGCGCCAGCAGCTTGGGACTAGCGAGCGAAACCCAGTACTTC